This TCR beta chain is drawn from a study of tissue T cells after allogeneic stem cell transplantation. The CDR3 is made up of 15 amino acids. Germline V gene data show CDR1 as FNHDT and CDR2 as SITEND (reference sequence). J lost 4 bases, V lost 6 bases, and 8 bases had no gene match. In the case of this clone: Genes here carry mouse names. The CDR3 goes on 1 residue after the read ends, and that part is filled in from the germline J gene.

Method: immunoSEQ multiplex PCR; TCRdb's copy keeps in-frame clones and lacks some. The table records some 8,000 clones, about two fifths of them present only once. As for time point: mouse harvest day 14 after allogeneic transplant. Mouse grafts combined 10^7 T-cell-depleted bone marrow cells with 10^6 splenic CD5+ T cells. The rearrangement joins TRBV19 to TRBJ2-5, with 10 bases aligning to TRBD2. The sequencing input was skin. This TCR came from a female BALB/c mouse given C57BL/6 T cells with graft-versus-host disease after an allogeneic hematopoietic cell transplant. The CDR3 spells CASIRTGGQEDTQYF. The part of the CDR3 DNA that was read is TGTGCCAGCATCCGGACTGGGGGCCAAGAAGACACCCAGTAC.